The next 32 T cell receptor beta chains were all read from a single sample in a study of neurological immune-mediated disorders. TCRdb called the 5' RACE reads again in MiXCR, with one record for every CDR3 protein. The table has 70,000 to 95,000 distinct CDR3 sequences, 14% seen once; the top ten hold approximately 6.8%. Material for sequencing was PBMCs. The receptors here all came from a woman between 45 and 65 years old in good health.

In this sample, this clonotype turned up many times. V is TRBV28 and J is TRBJ1-1, with D possibly matching TRBD1 (5 bases). CDR3 length equals 17 residues. Between the trimmed V and J ends, which lost 4 bases and 0 bases, there was a span of 18 bases. Germline V gene sequence: CDR1 MDHEN, CDR2 SYDVKM. The CDR3 DNA reads as TGTGCCAGCAGTTCCCCCTTTCTGGGGCAATTGAACACTGAAGCTTTCTTT. This codes for CASSSPFLGQLNTEAFF.

The rearrangement links TRBV5-5 to TRBJ2-1, with D hard to call. CDR1 and CDR2 (germline): SGHKS, YYEKEE (reference sequence). The CDR3 loop spans 14 amino acids. The V end lost 3 bases, the J end lost 0 bases, and 7 bases lay between the germline ends. The CDR3 region has the DNA TGTGCCAGCAGCTCGTCGAGCTCCTACAATGAGCAGTTCTTC. The encoded protein is CASSSSSSYNEQFF.

This clonotype was seen ten or more times. The chain couples TRBV20-1 to TRBJ2-3; D gene uncertain. The CDR3 spans 14 residues. The V end was cut by 4 bases, the J end by 1 base, with 12 bases between. Germline V gene lookup returns CDR1 DFQATT and CDR2 SNEGSKA (reference sequence). As DNA, the CDR3 is TGCAGTGCTACCAAACTGGAGCGCACAGATACGCAGTATTTT. Encoded protein: CSATKLERTDTQYF.

This chain joins TRBV20-1 and TRBJ2-5; 12 bases match TRBD1. The V segment lost 0 bases and the J segment 5 bases; nucleotides outside the gene matches: 7. Per germline, CDR1 DFQATT and CDR2 SNEGSKA (reference sequence). This CDR3 region has 16 residues. This CDR3 is CSAREDLGTGGETQYF. The CDR3 bases are TGCAGTGCTAGAGAGGACCTCGGGACAGGGGGCGAGACCCAGTACTTC.

The rearrangement uses TRBV11-2 and TRBJ2-5; 7 nucleotides align to TRBD2. Germline V CDR1 and CDR2: SGHAT, FQNNGV. Unmatched junction bases numbered 9, after V lost 5 bases and J lost 3 bases. This CDR3 is built from 15 residues. The CDR3 loop is CASSRGTTLEETQYF. For the CDR3, the DNA is TGTGCCAGCAGCCGTGGGACTACCCTGGAAGAGACCCAGTACTTC.

In this sample, this clonotype turned up a few times. This chain links TRBV20-1 with TRBJ1-6; a possible D gene is TRBD1 (5 bases). Trimming stripped 6 bases from V and 5 bases from J, with 17 bases between. This CDR3 has 15 amino acids. Germline V gene sequence: CDR1 DFQATT, CDR2 SNEGSKA (reference sequence). The CDR3 loop reads CSAPDLGLDNSPLHF. Written as DNA, the CDR3 is TGCAGTGCCCCTGATTTGGGGCTCGATAATTCACCCCTCCACTTT.

This clonotype was picked up many times. The chain links TRBV5-1 to TRBJ2-7, with 8 positions matching TRBD1. After removal of 4 bases from V and 7 bases from J, the junction contained 10 bases not matched to a gene. Germline CDR1 and CDR2: SGHRS and YFSETQ. The CDR3 loop spans 14 amino acids. CDR3 region: CASSPGTQGVEQYF. The CDR3 nucleotides are TGCGCCAGCAGCCCGGGGACACAGGGGGTAGAGCAGTACTTC. Drawing the rest from reference TRBV5-1 and TRBJ2-7, the complete variable domain is KAGVTQTPRYLIKTRGQQVTLSCSPISGHRSVSWYQQTPGQGLQFLFEYFSETQRNKGNFPGRFSGRQFSNSRSEMNVSTLELGDSALYLCASSPGTQGVEQYFGPGTRLTVT.

This clonotype appeared many times. The chain combines TRBV12-3 or TRBV12-4 with TRBJ2-7; D remains unclear. The CDR3 runs to 15 residues. The V end lost 1 base, the J end lost 0 bases, and 10 bases lay between the germline ends. CDR3 sequence reads: CASSLDRVSSYEQYF. The DNA of the CDR3 is TGTGCCAGCAGTTTAGATCGGGTAAGCTCCTACGAGCAGTACTTC.

This clonotype was recorded at least ten times. One junction end disagrees with the germline gene, perhaps due to a read error. The chain has TRBV20-1 and TRBJ2-1; D ambiguous. CDR3 size: 11 residues. Germline loops: CDR1 DFQATT, CDR2 SNEGSKA (reference sequence). CDR3 sequence reads: CSVRYPIEQFF. The CDR3, as DNA: TGCAGTGTTAGATACCCCATTGAGCAGTTCTTC.

This clonotype was seen at least ten times. The chain uses TRBV5-5 and TRBJ1-1; D is ambiguous. Germline V gene sequence: CDR1 SGHKS, CDR2 YYEKEE (reference sequence). The CDR3 is 16 residues long. Trimming removed 1 base at V and 0 bases at J, with 13 bases between. CDR3 bases: TGTGCCAGCAGCTTGCTCCCGAACCCCATGAACACTGAAGCTTTCTTT. Translation gives CASSLLPNPMNTEAFF.

This clonotype was recorded at least ten times. V usage is TRBV5-1 and J usage is TRBJ2-7; a weak D match, TRBD1 (6 bases). V was clipped by 0 bases and J by 3 bases, with 13 bases between them. The CDR3 contains 15 residues. Germline V gene sequence: CDR1 SGHRS, CDR2 YFSETQ. The CDR3 is CASSLGHGGSYEQYF. The CDR3 DNA follows: TGCGCCAGCAGCTTGGGACATGGGGGCAGCTACGAGCAGTACTTC. Full variable domain (outside the CDR3, taken from reference TRBV5-1 and TRBJ2-7): KAGVTQTPRYLIKTRGQQVTLSCSPISGHRSVSWYQQTPGQGLQFLFEYFSETQRNKGNFPGRFSGRQFSNSRSEMNVSTLELGDSALYLCASSLGHGGSYEQYFGPGTRLTVT.

This clonotype was observed at least ten times. The genes are TRBV7-6 and TRBJ2-7, with 9 bases aligning to TRBD1. J was trimmed by 5 bases and V by 5 bases; bases with no gene match: 10. CDR1 is SGHVS and CDR2 is FNYEAQ in the germline V gene. The CDR3 runs to 15 residues. CDR3 in DNA: TGTGCCAGCAGCGGTCCCGACAGGGGGATCCACGAGCAGTACTTC. Protein: CASSGPDRGIHEQYF.

This clonotype was detected many times. V and J are TRBV5-1 and TRBJ1-1, with D possibly being TRBD1 (5 bases). V was trimmed by 3 bases and J by 0 bases, leaving 15 bases between them. Germline lookup yields CDR1 SGHRS and CDR2 YFSETQ. This CDR3 has 16 amino acids. The CDR3 DNA sequence: TGCGCCAGCAGCTCAGCCACAGGTTACTTGAACACTGAAGCTTTCTTT. Its protein is CASSSATGYLNTEAFF.

There are many counts of this clonotype. The rearrangement joins TRBV28 to TRBJ2-2; tentatively, D is TRBD1 (6 bases). In germline, CDR1 is MDHEN, CDR2 SYDVKM. V was trimmed by 6 bases and J by 3 bases, leaving 20 bases between them. This CDR3 region has 17 residues. This chain's CDR3 is CASSPGLGTTYTGELFF. CDR3 in DNA: TGTGCCAGCAGCCCTGGCCTCGGGACAACCTACACCGGGGAGCTGTTTTTT.

This clonotype was seen at least ten times. The chain combines TRBV5-1 with TRBJ2-2; D unclear. The V end was cut by 0 bases, the J end by 3 bases, with 9 bases between. Germline CDR1 reads SGHRS; CDR2 reads YFSETQ. The CDR3 runs 15 residues. The CDR3 reads CASSLVVRDTGELFF. CDR3 nucleotides: TGCGCCAGCAGCTTGGTGGTCCGGGACACCGGGGAGCTGTTTTTT. The full variable domain, with the rest looked up from reference TRBV5-1 and TRBJ2-2, is KAGVTQTPRYLIKTRGQQVTLSCSPISGHRSVSWYQQTPGQGLQFLFEYFSETQRNKGNFPGRFSGRQFSNSRSEMNVSTLELGDSALYLCASSLVVRDTGELFFGEGSRLTVL.

Comment on this clonotype: Given a much more abundant clone one base away, this may be a read error. The V gene is TRBV28, the J gene TRBJ2-1; 7 bases fit TRBD2. Per the germline V gene, CDR1 is MDHEN and CDR2 is SYDVKM. The CDR3 runs 16 residues. V lost 2 bases and J lost 0; bases outside the gene matches: 4. The CDR3: CASSLDTSDSYNEQFF. In DNA, the CDR3 is TGTGCCAGCAGTTTAGATACTAGCGACTCCTACAATGAGCAGTTCTTC.

This clonotype was found many times. V is TRBV28 and J is TRBJ2-7; TRBD1 matches 10 bases. The germline CDR1 and CDR2 sequences are MDHEN and SYDVKM. V lost 5 bases to trimming and J lost 3 bases; unmatched junction nucleotides: 4. The CDR3 extends over 14 amino acids. Here the CDR3 reads CASSVWDRGYEQYF. CDR3 coding DNA: TGTGCCAGCAGTGTCTGGGACAGGGGCTACGAGCAGTACTTC. The full variable domain, in which reference TRBV28 and TRBJ2-7 provide the parts outside the CDR3, is DVKVTQSSRYLVKRTGEKVFLECVQDMDHENMFWYRQDPGLGLRLIYFSYDVKMKEKGDIPEGYSVSREKKERFSLILESASTNQTSMYLCASSVWDRGYEQYFGPGTRLTVT.

In its sample, this clonotype was seen a few times. The chain recombines TRBV6-2 or TRBV6-3 with TRBJ1-6, with TRBD1 matching 10 bases. The CDR3 runs 17 residues. Germline trimming cut 2 bases from V and 7 bases from J; bases unmatched to any gene: 8. Germline CDR1 reads MNHEY; CDR2 reads SVGEGT. The chain's CDR3 is CASSYQGQGIRNSPLHF. CDR3 coding DNA: TGTGCCAGCAGTTACCAGGGACAGGGGATTCGAAATTCACCCCTCCACTTT.

This clonotype was counted a few times. This chain connects TRBV28 to TRBJ2-7; 7 bases are shared with TRBD1. The V gene end was trimmed by 6 bases and the J gene end by 4 bases; junction bases not matched to a gene: 6. Germline V gene lookup returns CDR1 MDHEN and CDR2 SYDVKM. This CDR3 contains 13 residues. The CDR3 DNA is TGTGCCAGCAGACAGGGGATTGGTTACGAGCAGTACTTC. It codes for CASRQGIGYEQYF.

This clonotype occurred many times. J is TRBJ1-1 and V is TRBV7-6; D may be TRBD1 (5 bases). The CDR3 covers 15 residues. Germline CDR1 is SGHVS and CDR2 is FNYEAQ. Trimming removed 6 bases at V and 10 bases at J, with 24 bases between. The CDR3 region has the DNA TGTGCCAGCAGAGCCCGAGGGGTGGTGGGAGAAGGAGCTTTCTTT. It translates to CASRARGVVGEGAFF.

This clonotype was seen many times. The chain links TRBV5-1 to TRBJ1-2, with D uncertain. The germline V and J ends were trimmed by 4 bases and 0 bases, with 7 bases remaining between them. This CDR3 has 13 amino acids. The germline CDR1 and CDR2 sequences are SGHRS and YFSETQ. The CDR3 loop is CASSREPNYGYTF. The CDR3 DNA reads as TGCGCCAGCAGCCGAGAGCCTAACTATGGCTACACCTTC.

This clonotype was counted ten times or more. V usage is TRBV2 and J usage is TRBJ1-1; perhaps TRBD1 as D (5 bases). V lost 3 bases and J 4 bases, leaving 18 bases between the germline ends. This CDR3 is 16 amino acids long. Germline lookup yields CDR1 SNHLY and CDR2 FYNNEI. The DNA for the CDR3 is TGTGCCAGCAGTGAGGGGCAGTCCCTTGGGTCCACTGAAGCTTTCTTT. Translation gives CASSEGQSLGSTEAFF.

This clonotype was seen at least ten times. The CDR3 DNA is TGTGCCAGCAGCGTAGCGGGGGTAAACTATGGCTACACCTTC. It encodes CASSVAGVNYGYTF. The V and J genes are TRBV9 and TRBJ1-2; tentatively, D is TRBD1 (5 bases). Trimming left V 0 bases short and J 2 bases short, with 8 bases between. Germline V lookup: CDR1 SGDLS, CDR2 YYNGEE. There are 14 residues in the CDR3. Looking up the rest from reference TRBV9 and TRBJ1-2 gives the full variable domain: DSGVTQTPKHLITATGQRVTLRCSPRSGDLSVYWYQQSLDQGLQFLIQYYNGEERAKGNILERFSAQQFPDLHSELNLSSLELGDSALYFCASSVAGVNYGYTFGSGTRLTVV.

In its sample, this clonotype was seen many times. The chain recombines TRBV12-3 or TRBV12-4 with TRBJ2-7; 7 bases align to TRBD1. Unmatched junction bases numbered 5, after V lost 6 bases and J lost 3 bases. CDR3 length: 13 amino acids. Here the CDR3 reads CASRPGQYYEQYF. The CDR3 DNA is TGTGCCAGCAGACCGGGACAGTACTACGAGCAGTACTTC.

This clonotype was seen a single time. Being one base from a much bigger clone, this may be a read error. The chain combines TRBV24-1 with TRBJ1-1; D perhaps matches TRBD1 (5 bases). The CDR3 is 15 amino acids. Germline CDR1 reads KGHDR; CDR2 reads SFDVKD. The CDR3, as DNA: TGTGTCACCAGTGATTCCGGGGGGGGTGTCGCTGAAGCTTTCTTT. Amino acids: CVTSDSGGGVAEAFF.

There are many counts of this clonotype. The genes are TRBV24-1 and TRBJ2-6; D gene unclear. Germline CDR1 and CDR2: KGHDR and SFDVKD. The CDR3 totals 18 residues. V shed 4 bases and J shed 2 bases, with 17 bases lying between them. The CDR3 nucleotides are TGTGCCACCAGTGACCGAACTGCGACGGTGGCTGGGGCCAACGTCCTGACTTTC. As protein: CATSDRTATVAGANVLTF.

In its sample, this clonotype was seen once. The chain recombines TRBV5-1 with TRBJ2-2; no reliable D call. Trimming pared 6 bases from V and 3 bases from J, leaving 15 bases between. Per germline, CDR1 SGHRS and CDR2 YFSETQ. This CDR3 has 15 amino acids. Here the CDR3 reads CASTYAASDTGELFF. The CDR3 coding sequence is TGCGCCAGCACATATGCCGCGAGCGACACCGGGGAGCTGTTTTTT.

In its sample, this clonotype was seen many times. The chain couples TRBV5-1 to TRBJ2-1; tentatively, D is TRBD1 or TRBD2 (5 bases each). The CDR3 loop spans 12 amino acids. V was pared by 4 bases and J by 9 bases, with 11 bases between. Germline V CDR1 and CDR2: SGHRS, YFSETQ. CDR3 in amino acids: CASSLGVSEQFF. CDR3 sequence (DNA): TGCGCCAGCAGCCTGGGGGTGAGTGAGCAGTTCTTC.

This clonotype has a count of ten or more. For the CDR3, the DNA is TGTGCCAGCAGCTTGGACCTAGCGGGCGTCTACGAGCAGTACTTC. Translated: CASSLDLAGVYEQYF. The genes are TRBV5-5 and TRBJ2-7, with 8 bases matching TRBD2. The CDR3 is made up of 15 amino acids. The junction had 5 bases not matched to a gene; V was cut back by 0 bases and J by 3 bases. CDR1 and CDR2 (germline): SGHKS, YYEKEE (reference sequence). The whole variable domain, remainder taken from reference TRBV5-5 and TRBJ2-7, is DAGVTQSPTHLIKTRGQQVTLRCSPISGHKSVSWYQQVLGQGPQFIFQYYEKEERGRGNFPDRFSARQFPNYSSELNVNALLLGDSALYLCASSLDLAGVYEQYFGPGTRLTVT.

This clonotype was seen at least ten times. The chain joins TRBV6-5 to TRBJ2-2; no firm D call. Germline V gene sequence: CDR1 MNHEY, CDR2 SVGAGI. The CDR3 is 13 amino acids. The ends were cut back, 8 bases at V and 2 bases at J, with 9 bases in the middle. CDR3 amino acids: CASGLLNTGELFF. CDR3 sequence (DNA): TGTGCCAGCGGCCTACTCAACACCGGGGAGCTGTTTTTT.

This clonotype was recorded many times. The rearrangement joins TRBV9 to TRBJ2-7, with TRBD2 matching over 11 bases. Unmatched junction bases numbered 8, after V lost 4 bases and J lost 2 bases. There are 16 residues in the CDR3. From germline, CDR1 is SGDLS and CDR2 YYNGEE. The CDR3: CASSPRTSGSTYEQYF. The DNA for the CDR3 is TGTGCCAGCAGCCCTCGGACTAGCGGGTCAACCTACGAGCAGTACTTC.

This clonotype was counted ten times or more. V is TRBV9 and J is TRBJ1-2; 8 bases line up with TRBD1. This CDR3 has 15 residues. V gave up 4 bases and J gave up 4 bases; unmatched junction bases: 9. Germline CDR1 is SGDLS and CDR2 is YYNGEE. The chain's CDR3 is CASSPRSGQGYGYTF. The CDR3 bases are TGTGCCAGCAGCCCCCGGTCTGGACAGGGCTATGGCTACACCTTC.